This T cell receptor beta chain was observed in a study of cytomegalovirus exposure and HLA in healthy donors. Trimming cost V 6 bases and J 8 bases; bases outside gene matches: 12. Germline values: CDR1 SNHLY, CDR2 FYNNEI. This CDR3 has 14 amino acids. Primers for the PCR totalled 60 Vbeta and 13 Jbeta. Original data processing: Among the unique TCR beta chains that a later analysis counted, about 81 million in all, some 10 million were shared. Using immunoSEQ multiplex PCR, the repertoire was profiled, and TCRdb retains in-frame clones only, with some absent. The DNA was the basis for D and trimming; V, J and clone size are from that table. The sample has a few hundred thousand clones; 92% are singletons.

Sequencing was performed on PBMCs. The chain uses TRBV2 and TRBJ1-2; 7 bases are a match to TRBD1. The source of this sequence is a girl aged 2 to 10 in good health and CMV-seronegative. CDR3 sequence: CASRAGTVYRGYTF. The CDR3 DNA reads as TGTGCCAGCAGAGCTGGGACAGTCTATCGCGGCTACACCTTC.